The 11 T cell receptor beta chains reported below all come from one sample, sequenced in a study of patients and donors after allogeneic stem cell transplantation. TCRdb fed the RT-PCR reads into MiXCR, producing one record per CDR3 protein. The data contain 65,000 to 80,000 distinct CDR3 sequences, roughly 29% of them singletons. The material sequenced was blood, either unsorted or a sorted T cell fraction (not recorded which). All receptors come from a human donor who was either an allogeneic HSCT recipient or a stem cell or donor lymphocyte infusion donor (not recorded which). It is not recorded whose cells these are; they may come from a transplant donor.

V and J are TRBV27 and TRBJ1-1; no reliable D call. Trimming removed 4 bases at V and 0 bases at J, with 18 bases between. Germline assignment: CDR1 MNHEY and CDR2 SMNVEV (reference sequence). The CDR3 totals 17 residues. CDR3 in DNA: TGTGCCAGCAGTTCGGTTTCGGGGAGCCGGATGAACACTGAAGCTTTCTTT. Protein product: CASSSVSGSRMNTEAFF.

V usage is TRBV7-2 and J usage is TRBJ1-1, with unresolved D. The CDR3 consists of 14 residues. In germline, CDR1 is SGHTA, CDR2 FQGNSA. V was pared by 0 bases and J by 7 bases, with 12 bases between. The CDR3 DNA sequence: TGTGCCAGCAGCTTAGCGTCGGGGATATATGAAGCTTTCTTT. Translation gives CASSLASGIYEAFF.

This clonotype occurred a few times. J is TRBJ2-3 and V is TRBV12-3 or TRBV12-4; no reliable D call. V was cut by 1 base and J by 2 bases, with 13 bases left in between. CDR3 size: 16 residues. The CDR3 loop is CASSLGEGWDTDTQYF. The CDR3 nucleotides read TGTGCCAGCAGTTTAGGGGAAGGGTGGGACACAGATACGCAGTATTTT.

V is TRBV12-3 or TRBV12-4 and J is TRBJ2-1, with D uncertain. The CDR3 is made up of 12 amino acids. Trimming left V 3 bases short and J 9 bases short, with 9 bases between. The DNA of the CDR3 is TGTGCCAGCAGTTTTGTAGCAGGTGAGCAGTTCTTC. Amino acids: CASSFVAGEQFF.

Concerning this clonotype itself: In this CDR3 the conserved last residue, phenylalanine or tryptophan, is missing, so a read error is likely. The CDR3 coding sequence is TGTGCCAGCAGTGCCCTTCACAGGGGCCTCCGCTTAGATAATTCACCCCTCCACTTG. Residues: CASSALHRGLRLDNSPLHL. V and J are TRBV12-3 or TRBV12-4 and TRBJ1-6; 7 bases fit TRBD1. The CDR3 totals 19 residues. The junction had 18 bases not matched to a gene; V was cut back by 5 bases and J by 5 bases.

This clonotype has a handful of counts. The CDR3 region has the DNA TGTGCCAGCACCCTTCCCCGACAGGGAAATTCACCCCTCCACTTT. Its protein is CASTLPRQGNSPLHF. The gene calls are TRBV12-3 or TRBV12-4 and TRBJ1-6; 7 nucleotides align to TRBD1. The CDR3 runs 15 residues. The V gene end was trimmed by 7 bases and the J gene end by 7 bases; junction bases not matched to a gene: 10.

V usage is TRBV20-1 and J usage is TRBJ2-1; D is perhaps TRBD1 (6 bases). Germline V CDR1 and CDR2: DFQATT, SNEGSKA (reference sequence). The ends were cut back, 1 base at V and 10 bases at J, with 14 bases in the middle. The CDR3 extends over 13 amino acids. CDR3 amino acids: CSARVGTQGEQFF. For the CDR3, the DNA is TGCAGTGCTAGAGTGGGTACCCAGGGGGAGCAGTTCTTC.

This clonotype showed up just a few times. This CDR3 reads CASSLNPQQAPETQYF. The CDR3 DNA reads TGCGCCAGCAGCTTGAACCCCCAACAGGCTCCGGAGACCCAGTACTTC. The chain uses TRBV5-1 and TRBJ2-5, with D possibly TRBD1 on 5 matching bases. Trimming left V 1 base short and J 5 bases short, with 18 bases between. Germline V lookup: CDR1 SGHRS, CDR2 YFSETQ. The CDR3 totals 16 residues.

The rearrangement uses TRBV7-8 and TRBJ2-1; the D is unclear. The CDR3 length is 12 residues. The V gene lost 7 bases and the J gene lost 6 bases, with 10 bases spanning the gap. Germline lookup yields CDR1 SGHVS and CDR2 FQNEAQ. CDR3 protein: CASTDWGNEQFF. The CDR3 region has the DNA TGTGCCAGCACCGACTGGGGCAATGAGCAGTTCTTC.

V gene TRBV15 combines with J gene TRBJ1-4; tentative D call: TRBD1 (6 bases). The V and J ends lost 4 bases and 1 base respectively, with 10 bases between them. This CDR3 is 15 amino acids long. Germline V CDR1 and CDR2: LNHNV, YYDKDF (reference sequence). The CDR3 region is CATSTTQGTNEKLFF. In nucleotides, the CDR3 is TGTGCCACCAGCACCACACAGGGAACTAATGAAAAACTGTTTTTT.

The chain joins TRBV3-1 to TRBJ2-7; D is perhaps TRBD1 (5 bases). With 1 base removed from V and 3 bases from J, the gap between germline ends came to 10 bases. The germline V gene encodes CDR1 LGHDT and CDR2 YNNKEL (reference sequence). This CDR3 contains 14 residues. The CDR3 spells CASSQAHTGYEQYF. The CDR3, as DNA: TGTGCCAGCAGCCAAGCCCATACAGGCTACGAGCAGTACTTC.